This T cell receptor beta chain derives from a study of response to subunit inactivated influenza vaccine. The study, taken as a whole, reports: The authors suggested that every seasonal influenza vaccination recruits few new T cells.

The CDR3 consists of 14 residues. Per the germline V gene, CDR1 is LNHDA and CDR2 is SQIVND (reference sequence). Between the trimmed V and J ends, which lost 5 bases and 6 bases, there was a span of 15 bases. TCRdb reanalysed the RT-PCR reads using MiXCR and keeps one entry per CDR3 protein. The repertoire includes approximately 480,000 distinct CDR3 sequences, roughly 9.8% of them detected once, and over 9.5% sits in the top ten. Points on this clonotype: Its antigen is undetermined.

This sequence originates from a man aged 50 to 60 who received an inactivated influenza vaccine. The material sequenced was PBMCs from blood, taken more than 35 days after vaccination. V usage is TRBV19 and J usage is TRBJ2-3; D possibly matches TRBD1 or TRBD2 (5 bases each). In nucleotides, the CDR3 is TGTGCCAGTAGTCGGGGCCCTCCAGCGGATACGCAGTATTTT. The encoded protein is CASSRGPPADTQYF.